This record looks at one T cell receptor beta chain sequence and its context. This specimen comes from a study of blood T cells in healthy people across ages. It was with a sample-barcoded 5' primer and a J-beta primer mix that a second PCR of about 6 to 12 cycles was run. TCRdb analysed the 5' RACE reads with MiXCR anew, one entry per CDR3 protein. The profile shows roughly 1.6 million distinct CDR3 sequences, 30% to 40% of them singletons. CDR3 length: 14 amino acids. Germline values: CDR1 LGHNA, CDR2 YNFKEQ. J lost 7 bases, V lost 0 bases, and 3 bases had no gene match. The sequenced material came from blood. The chain has TRBV4-2 and TRBJ2-5, with 9 bases matching TRBD2. This receptor was identified in a woman younger than 45 in good health. CDR3 nucleotide sequence: TGTGCCAGCAGCCAAGAGGTGCGGGGGGGGACCCAGTACTTC. It specifies CASSQEVRGGTQYF.